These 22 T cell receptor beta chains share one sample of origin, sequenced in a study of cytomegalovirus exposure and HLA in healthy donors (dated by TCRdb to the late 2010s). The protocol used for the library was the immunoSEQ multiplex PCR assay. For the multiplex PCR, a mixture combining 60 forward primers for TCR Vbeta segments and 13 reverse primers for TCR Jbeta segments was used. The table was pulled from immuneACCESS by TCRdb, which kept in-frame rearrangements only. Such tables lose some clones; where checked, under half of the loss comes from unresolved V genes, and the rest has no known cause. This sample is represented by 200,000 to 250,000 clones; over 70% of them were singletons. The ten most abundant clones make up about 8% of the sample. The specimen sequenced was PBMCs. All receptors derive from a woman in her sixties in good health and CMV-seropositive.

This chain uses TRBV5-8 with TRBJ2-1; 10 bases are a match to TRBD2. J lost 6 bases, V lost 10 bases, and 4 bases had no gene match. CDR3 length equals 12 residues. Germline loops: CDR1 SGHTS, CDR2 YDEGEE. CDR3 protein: CARSSGGNEQFF. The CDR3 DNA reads TGTGCCCGATCTAGCGGGGGCAATGAGCAGTTCTTC.

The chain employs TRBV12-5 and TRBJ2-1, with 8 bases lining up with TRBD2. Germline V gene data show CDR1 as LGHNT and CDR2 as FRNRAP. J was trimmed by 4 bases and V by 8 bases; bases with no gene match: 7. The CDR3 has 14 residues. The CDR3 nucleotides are TGTGCTAGTAACGCGGGAGGCCGATACAATGAGCAGTTCTTC. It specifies CASNAGGRYNEQFF.

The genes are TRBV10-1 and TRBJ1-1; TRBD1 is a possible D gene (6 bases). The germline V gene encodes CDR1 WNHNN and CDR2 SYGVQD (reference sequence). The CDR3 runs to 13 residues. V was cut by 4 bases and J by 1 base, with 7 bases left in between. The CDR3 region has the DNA TGCGCCAGCAGTGCCAGGGGGAACACTGAAGCTTTCTTT. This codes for CASSARGNTEAFF.

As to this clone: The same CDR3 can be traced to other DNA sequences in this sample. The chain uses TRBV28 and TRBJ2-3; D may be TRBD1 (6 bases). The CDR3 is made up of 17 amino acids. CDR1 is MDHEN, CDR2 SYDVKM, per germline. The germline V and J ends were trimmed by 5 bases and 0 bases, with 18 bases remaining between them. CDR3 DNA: TGTGCCAGCAGTCTCCCCCTGACAGGTACTAGCACAGATACGCAGTATTTT. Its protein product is CASSLPLTGTSTDTQYF.

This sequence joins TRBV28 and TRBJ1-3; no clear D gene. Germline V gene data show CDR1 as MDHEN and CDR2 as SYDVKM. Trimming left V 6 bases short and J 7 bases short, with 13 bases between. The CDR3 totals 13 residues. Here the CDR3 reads CASRSGYWNTIYF. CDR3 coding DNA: TGTGCCAGCAGGTCGGGGTACTGGAACACCATATATTTT. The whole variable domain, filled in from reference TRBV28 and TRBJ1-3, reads DVKVTQSSRYLVKRTGEKVFLECVQDMDHENMFWYRQDPGLGLRLIYFSYDVKMKEKGDIPEGYSVSREKKERFSLILESASTNQTSMYLCASRSGYWNTIYFGEGSWLTVV.

Here the CDR3 DNA reads TGTGCCAGCAGCCGGAGCGGTTTCGATGAGCAGTTCTTC. The encoded protein is CASSRSGFDEQFF. The chain carries TRBV7-3 and TRBJ2-1; D is possibly TRBD2 (5 bases). This CDR3 comprises 13 residues. In germline, CDR1 is SGHTA, CDR2 FQGTGA. V shed 5 bases and J shed 8 bases, with 13 bases lying between them.

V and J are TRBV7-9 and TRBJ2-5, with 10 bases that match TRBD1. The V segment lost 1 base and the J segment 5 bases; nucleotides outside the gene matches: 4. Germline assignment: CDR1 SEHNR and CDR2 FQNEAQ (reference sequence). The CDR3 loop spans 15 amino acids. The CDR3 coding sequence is TGTGCCAGCAGCTTAGGACAGGGGGCTTGGGAGACCCAGTACTTC. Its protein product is CASSLGQGAWETQYF.

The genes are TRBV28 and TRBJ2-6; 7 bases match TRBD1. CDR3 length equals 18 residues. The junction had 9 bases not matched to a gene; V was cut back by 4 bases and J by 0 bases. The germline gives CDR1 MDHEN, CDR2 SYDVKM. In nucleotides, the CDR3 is TGTGCCAGCAGTTCCACCACAGGGGCCTACTCTGGGGCCAACGTCCTGACTTTC. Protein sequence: CASSSTTGAYSGANVLTF.

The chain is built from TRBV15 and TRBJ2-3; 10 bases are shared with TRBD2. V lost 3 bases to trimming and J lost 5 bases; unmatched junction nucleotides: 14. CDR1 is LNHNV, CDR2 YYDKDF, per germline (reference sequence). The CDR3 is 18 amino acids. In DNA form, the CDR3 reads TGTGCCACCAGCAGGCCACTCCCAGAGCGGGAGGGCCAAGATACGCAGTATTTT. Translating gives CATSRPLPEREGQDTQYF.

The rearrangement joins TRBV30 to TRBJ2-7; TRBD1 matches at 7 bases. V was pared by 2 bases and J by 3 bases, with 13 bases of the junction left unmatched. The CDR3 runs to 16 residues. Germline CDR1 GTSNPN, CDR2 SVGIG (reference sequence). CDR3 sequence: CAWSRGQLRPFYEQYF. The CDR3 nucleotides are TGTGCCTGGAGTAGGGGACAGCTCCGCCCTTTCTACGAGCAGTACTTC.

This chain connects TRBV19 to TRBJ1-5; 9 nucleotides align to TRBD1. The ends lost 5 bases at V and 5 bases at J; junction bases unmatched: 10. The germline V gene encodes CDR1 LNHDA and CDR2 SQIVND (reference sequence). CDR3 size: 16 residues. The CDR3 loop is CASSPIRTGVYQPQHF. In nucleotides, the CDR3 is TGTGCCAGTAGTCCGATTCGGACAGGGGTATATCAGCCCCAGCATTTT.

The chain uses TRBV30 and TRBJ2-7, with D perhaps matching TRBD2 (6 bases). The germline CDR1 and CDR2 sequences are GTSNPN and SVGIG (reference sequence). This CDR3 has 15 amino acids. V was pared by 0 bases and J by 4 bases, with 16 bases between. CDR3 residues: CAWSVGLAEGYEQYF. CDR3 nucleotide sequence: TGTGCCTGGAGTGTGGGACTGGCGGAAGGGTACGAGCAGTACTTC. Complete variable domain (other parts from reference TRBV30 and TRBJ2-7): SQTIHQWPATLVQPVGSPLSLECTVEGTSNPNLYWYRQAAGRGLQLLFYSVGIGQISSEVPQNLSASRPQDRQFILSSKKLLLSDSGFYLCAWSVGLAEGYEQYFGPGTRLTVT.

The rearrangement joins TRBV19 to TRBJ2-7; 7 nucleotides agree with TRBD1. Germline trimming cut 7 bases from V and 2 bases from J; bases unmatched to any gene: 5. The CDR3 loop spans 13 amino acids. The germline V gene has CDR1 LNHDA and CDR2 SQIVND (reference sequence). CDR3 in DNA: TGTGCCAGTACCTCGACAGGGACCTACGAGCAGTACTTC. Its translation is CASTSTGTYEQYF.

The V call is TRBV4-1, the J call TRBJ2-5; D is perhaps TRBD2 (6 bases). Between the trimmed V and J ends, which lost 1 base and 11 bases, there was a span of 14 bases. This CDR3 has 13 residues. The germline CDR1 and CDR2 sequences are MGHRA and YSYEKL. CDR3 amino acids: CASSQVVSREQYF. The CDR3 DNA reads TGCGCCAGCAGCCAAGTGGTGAGCCGGGAGCAGTACTTC.

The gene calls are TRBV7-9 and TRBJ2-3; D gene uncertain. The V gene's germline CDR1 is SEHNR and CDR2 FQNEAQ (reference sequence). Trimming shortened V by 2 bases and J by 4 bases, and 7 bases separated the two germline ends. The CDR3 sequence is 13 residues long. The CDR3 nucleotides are TGTGCCAGCAGCTTAAGTAGATCAGATACGCAGTATTTT. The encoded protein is CASSLSRSDTQYF.

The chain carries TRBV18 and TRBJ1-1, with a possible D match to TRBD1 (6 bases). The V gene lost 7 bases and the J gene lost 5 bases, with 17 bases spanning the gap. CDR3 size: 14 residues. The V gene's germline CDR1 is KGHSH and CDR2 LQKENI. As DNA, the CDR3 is TGTGCCAGCTGTATAGCAGGGGAAGTGACTGAAGCTTTCTTT. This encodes CASCIAGEVTEAFF.

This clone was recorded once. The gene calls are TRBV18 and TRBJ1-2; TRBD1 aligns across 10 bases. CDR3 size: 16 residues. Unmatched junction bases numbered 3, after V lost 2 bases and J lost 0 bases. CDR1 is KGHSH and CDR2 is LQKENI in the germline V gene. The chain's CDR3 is CASSPGTGVTNYGYTF. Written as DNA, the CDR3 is TGTGCCAGCTCACCAGGGACAGGGGTAACTAACTATGGCTACACCTTC.

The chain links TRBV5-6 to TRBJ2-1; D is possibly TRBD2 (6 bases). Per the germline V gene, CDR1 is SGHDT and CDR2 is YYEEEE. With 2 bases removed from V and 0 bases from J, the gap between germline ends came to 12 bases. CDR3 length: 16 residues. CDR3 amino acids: CASSLREWGSYNEQFF. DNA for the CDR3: TGTGCCAGCAGCTTACGGGAGTGGGGCTCCTACAATGAGCAGTTCTTC.

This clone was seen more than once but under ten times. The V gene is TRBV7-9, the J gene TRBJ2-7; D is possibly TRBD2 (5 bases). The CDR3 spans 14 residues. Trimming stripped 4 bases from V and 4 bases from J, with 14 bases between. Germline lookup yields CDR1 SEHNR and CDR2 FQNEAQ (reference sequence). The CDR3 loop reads CASSSQSGGYEQYF. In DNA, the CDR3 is TGTGCCAGCAGCTCACAATCAGGCGGGTACGAGCAGTACTTC.

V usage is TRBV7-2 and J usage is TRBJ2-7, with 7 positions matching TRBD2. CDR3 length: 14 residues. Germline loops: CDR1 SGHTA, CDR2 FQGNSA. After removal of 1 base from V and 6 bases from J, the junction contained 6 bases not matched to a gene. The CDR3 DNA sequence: TGTGCCAGCAGCTTAGTGGGAGGGCCAAGCGAGCAGTACTTC. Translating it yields CASSLVGGPSEQYF. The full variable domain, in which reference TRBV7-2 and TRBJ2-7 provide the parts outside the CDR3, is GAGVSQSPSNKVTEKGKDVELRCDPISGHTALYWYRQSLGQGLEFLIYFQGNSAPDKSGLPSDRFSAERTGGSVSTLTIQRTQQEDSAVYLCASSLVGGPSEQYFGPGTRLTVT.

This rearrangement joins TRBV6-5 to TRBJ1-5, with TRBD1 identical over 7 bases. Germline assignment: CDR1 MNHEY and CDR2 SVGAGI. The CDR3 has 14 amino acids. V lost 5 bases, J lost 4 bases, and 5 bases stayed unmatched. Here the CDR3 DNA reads TGTGCCAGCAGTACTGGGACAGTAAATCAGCCCCAGCATTTT. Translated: CASSTGTVNQPQHF.

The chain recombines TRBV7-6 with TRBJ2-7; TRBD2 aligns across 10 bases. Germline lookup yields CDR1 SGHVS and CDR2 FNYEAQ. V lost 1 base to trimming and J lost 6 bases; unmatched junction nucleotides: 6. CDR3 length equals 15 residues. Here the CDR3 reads CASSLGLAGVAEQYF. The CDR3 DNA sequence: TGTGCCAGCAGCTTAGGGCTAGCGGGAGTCGCCGAGCAGTACTTC.